This T cell receptor (beta chain) originates from a study of CD8 T cells in Susac syndrome. The wider study: Patients with Susac syndrome were therapy-naive, taking corticosteroids, with some also receiving intravenous immunoglobulin, or taking intravenous immunoglobulin alone at the time their blood was drawn.

TCR beta from blood CD8+ and CD4+ T cells was sequenced. Reverse transcription of roughly 0.45 to 1 ug RNA used random hexamers. The CDR3 of TCR beta was amplified by immunoSEQ multiplex PCR across 54 Vbeta and 13 Jbeta. From the immunoSEQ multiplex PCR reads, TCRdb called clonotypes with MiXCR, one entry per CDR3 protein. Here the sample spans under 200,000 distinct CDR3 sequences, approximately 94% being singletons. The TCR comes from a human donor with Susac syndrome. The sample was CD4+ T cells from PBMCs.

The CDR3 loop is CASSPREGGTEAFF. The DNA of the CDR3 is TGTGCCAGCAGTCCTCGGGAAGGGGGCACTGAAGCTTTCTTT. The chain is built from TRBV12-3 or TRBV12-4 and TRBJ1-1; perhaps TRBD1 as D (6 bases). Trimming removed 5 bases from V and 4 bases from J, with 14 bases in between. This CDR3 comprises 14 residues.